The 25 T cell receptor beta chains in this list originate from one sample, sequenced in a study of blood T cell repertoires in COVID-19. Data came from immunoSEQ multiplex PCR; TCRdb stores just in-frame clones and leaves some out. Of approximately 67,000 clones in the sample, around 93% were seen once. Sequenced: peripheral blood. The receptors shown here come from a woman aged 55-69 years with active COVID-19.

J is TRBJ1-5 and V is TRBV28; D perhaps matches TRBD1 (6 bases). The CDR3 is 15 amino acids. Trimming took off 4 bases at V and 10 bases at J, with 20 bases between the two ends. Germline values: CDR1 MDHEN, CDR2 SYDVKM. The CDR3 DNA reads TGTGCCAGCAGTTGGGATAACAGGGACATCAGCCCCCAGCATTTT. Translation gives CASSWDNRDISPQHF.

CDR3 nucleotide sequence: TGTGCCAGCAGTTCCCTGGACAGGGGGCGTATTCTGTTTTTT. Its protein is CASSSLDRGRILFF. V gene TRBV6-5 combines with J gene TRBJ1-4; 11 bases map to TRBD1. V lost 4 bases to trimming and J lost 14 bases; unmatched junction nucleotides: 9. In germline, CDR1 is MNHEY, CDR2 SVGAGI. The CDR3 has 14 amino acids.

The V and J genes are TRBV6-2 or TRBV6-3 and TRBJ2-5, with no clear D. Trimming cost V 5 bases and J 5 bases, with 18 bases left between them. This CDR3 has 15 residues. Germline-derived CDR1 and CDR2 are MNHEY and SVGEGT. For the CDR3, the DNA is TGTGCCAGCAGTGCGGTGAATGACGCTCTGGAGACCCAGTACTTC. Translated, it gives CASSAVNDALETQYF.

J is TRBJ1-3 and V is TRBV23-1; 9 nucleotides line up with TRBD1. TRBV23-1 is an open reading frame, and its role is uncertain. The V gene end was trimmed by 3 bases and the J gene end by 0 bases; junction bases not matched to a gene: 6. The CDR3 runs to 17 residues. This CDR3 is CASSQGGTGNSGNTIYF. Here the CDR3 DNA reads TGCGCCAGCAGTCAGGGGGGGACAGGGAACTCTGGAAACACCATATATTTT.

The V gene is TRBV5-4, the J gene TRBJ2-1; possibly TRBD1 for D (6 bases). Germline V gives CDR1 SGHNT, CDR2 YYREEE (reference sequence). V was trimmed by 1 base and J by 1 base, leaving 12 bases between them. This CDR3 has 16 amino acids. CDR3 in DNA: TGTGCCAGCAGCTTGTTAGGAACAGGGTCCTACAATGAGCAGTTCTTC. This translates into CASSLLGTGSYNEQFF. The whole variable domain, remainder taken from reference TRBV5-4 and TRBJ2-1, is ETGVTQSPTHLIKTRGQQVTLRCSSQSGHNTVSWYQQALGQGPQFIFQYYREEENGRGNFPPRFSGLQFPNYSSELNVNALELDDSALYLCASSLLGTGSYNEQFFGPGTRLTVL.

V usage is TRBV7-2 and J usage is TRBJ1-1; D possibly corresponds to TRBD1 (5 bases). The CDR3 length is 14 residues. Germline V CDR1 and CDR2: SGHTA, FQGNSA. Trimming removed 5 bases at V and 8 bases at J, with 18 bases between. The CDR3 spells CASSPRQGGLEAFF. CDR3 nucleotide sequence: TGTGCCAGCAGCCCGAGGCAGGGTGGTCTGGAAGCTTTCTTT.

V and J are TRBV7-9 and TRBJ2-1, with D perhaps TRBD2 (6 bases). CDR3 length equals 14 residues. V lost 3 bases and J lost 5, with 11 bases in between. The V gene's germline CDR1 is SEHNR and CDR2 FQNEAQ (reference sequence). CDR3 coding DNA: TGTGCCAGCAGCTTCCGGGACTTGAACAATGAGCAGTTCTTC. Its translation: CASSFRDLNNEQFF.

A single count supports this clone. The V gene is TRBV3-1 (or the pseudogene TRBV3-2), the J gene TRBJ2-3; 7 nucleotides agree with TRBD1. The length of the CDR3 is 17 residues. The V gene's germline CDR1 is LGHDT and CDR2 YNNKEL (reference sequence). V shed 0 bases, J shed 1 base, and the junction held 7 bases outside the gene matches. The CDR3 loop reads CASSQEGRGHGTDTQYF. For the CDR3, the DNA is TGTGCCAGCAGCCAAGAAGGAAGGGGGCATGGCACAGATACGCAGTATTTT.

The chain carries TRBV11-2 and TRBJ2-3; the match to TRBD2 covers 9 bases. This CDR3 contains 17 residues. Germline-derived CDR1 and CDR2 are SGHAT and FQNNGV. V shed 4 bases and J 0 bases; nucleotides not matched to a gene: 8. CDR3 bases: TGTGCCAGCAGCTCGGCGGGAGGGACAATTAGCACAGATACGCAGTATTTT. Translating it yields CASSSAGGTISTDTQYF.

The gene calls are TRBV5-1 and TRBJ2-2, with TRBD1 identical over 7 bases. With 3 bases clipped from V and 2 bases from J, the junction kept 4 bases outside the gene matches. Per germline, CDR1 SGHRS and CDR2 YFSETQ. This CDR3 contains 15 residues. The CDR3 sequence: CASSWGQRNTGELFF. CDR3 bases: TGCGCCAGCAGCTGGGGACAGCGTAACACCGGGGAGCTGTTTTTT.

V and J are TRBV6-6 and TRBJ1-5; D remains ambiguous. Germline CDR1 reads MNHNY; CDR2 reads SVGAGI (reference sequence). This CDR3 is built from 13 residues. V lost 4 bases, J lost 5 bases, and 9 bases lay in between. CDR3 residues: CASSLASYQPQHF. The CDR3 DNA sequence: TGTGCCAGCAGTTTAGCGTCATATCAGCCCCAGCATTTT.

The chain recombines TRBV5-1 with TRBJ1-4, with D unresolved. Germline V CDR1 and CDR2: SGHRS, YFSETQ. With 6 bases removed from V and 8 bases from J, the gap between germline ends came to 14 bases. The CDR3 runs to 13 residues. In DNA, the CDR3 is TGCGCCAGCACCTCCCTTGGAGGGGAAAAACTGTTTTTT. Encoded protein: CASTSLGGEKLFF. Filled out from reference TRBV5-1 and TRBJ1-4, the complete variable domain reads KAGVTQTPRYLIKTRGQQVTLSCSPISGHRSVSWYQQTPGQGLQFLFEYFSETQRNKGNFPGRFSGRQFSNSRSEMNVSTLELGDSALYLCASTSLGGEKLFFGSGTQLSVL.

This clone has just one count. The V and J genes are TRBV7-9 and TRBJ1-2; TRBD1 is a possible D gene (5 bases). Trimming left V 3 bases short and J 0 bases short, with 14 bases between. This CDR3 contains 16 residues. Germline CDR1 reads SEHNR; CDR2 reads FQNEAQ (reference sequence). The CDR3 DNA reads as TGTGCCAGCAGCTTGGAGGGGATCCATTCTAACTATGGCTACACCTTC. Protein: CASSLEGIHSNYGYTF.

There are a few counts of this clone. The chain carries TRBV5-1 and TRBJ1-1; a possible D gene is TRBD1 (5 bases). This CDR3 is 15 amino acids long. Germline V gene sequence: CDR1 SGHRS, CDR2 YFSETQ. V lost 4 bases to trimming and J lost 0 bases, with 13 bases between them. This CDR3 reads CASSAETDMNTEAFF. The CDR3 DNA follows: TGCGCCAGCAGCGCCGAGACAGATATGAACACTGAAGCTTTCTTT. Full variable domain (outside the CDR3, taken from reference TRBV5-1 and TRBJ1-1): KAGVTQTPRYLIKTRGQQVTLSCSPISGHRSVSWYQQTPGQGLQFLFEYFSETQRNKGNFPGRFSGRQFSNSRSEMNVSTLELGDSALYLCASSAETDMNTEAFFGQGTRLTVV.

The chain links TRBV1 to TRBJ2-7; TRBD2, the table's D call, was not compared with the DNA. TRBV1 represents a pseudogene. The CDR3 spans 15 residues. The CDR3 reads CTSSQVRAGIYEQYF. The CDR3 bases are TGCACCAGCAGCCAAGTTCGGGCGGGGATTTACGAGCAGTACTTC.

The chain couples TRBV6-5 to TRBJ1-4, with 10 bases that match TRBD1. There are 15 residues in the CDR3. The germline V gene has CDR1 MNHEY and CDR2 SVGAGI. The J segment lost 5 bases and the V segment lost 2 bases, leaving 2 bases of the junction unmatched. The DNA for the CDR3 is TGTGCCAGCAGTTACGGGGACAGGGGAAATGAAAAACTGTTTTTT. This codes for CASSYGDRGNEKLFF.

For the CDR3, the DNA is TGTGCCAGCAGCCGAGGACCCGGATGGGGACAATCCTATGGCTACACCTTC. Its translation: CASSRGPGWGQSYGYTF. This chain connects TRBV5-5 to TRBJ1-2; a possible D gene is TRBD1 (6 bases). This CDR3 is built from 17 residues. Trimming left V 4 bases short and J 4 bases short, with 23 bases between. Germline CDR1 reads SGHKS; CDR2 reads YYEKEE (reference sequence).

The V call is TRBV5-1, the J call TRBJ2-7; TRBD2 might be the D (5 bases). The CDR3 extends over 15 amino acids. V lost 2 bases, J lost 4 bases, and 16 bases lay in between. Germline lookup yields CDR1 SGHRS and CDR2 YFSETQ. CDR3: CASSFEPEPGYEQYF. The DNA of the CDR3 is TGCGCCAGCAGCTTTGAACCCGAGCCGGGATACGAGCAGTACTTC.

This clone was seen a handful of times. The chain has TRBV7-2 and TRBJ2-7; TRBD1 matches at 7 bases. The CDR3 is 13 residues long. The V gene end was trimmed by 3 bases and the J gene end by 7 bases; junction bases not matched to a gene: 6. Germline V gives CDR1 SGHTA, CDR2 FQGNSA. Written as DNA, the CDR3 is TGTGCCAGCAGCTTTTCAGGGGGTCGAGAGCAGTACTTC. Translated, it gives CASSFSGGREQYF. Full variable domain (remainder filled in from reference TRBV7-2 and TRBJ2-7): GAGVSQSPSNKVTEKGKDVELRCDPISGHTALYWYRQSLGQGLEFLIYFQGNSAPDKSGLPSDRFSAERTGGSVSTLTIQRTQQEDSAVYLCASSFSGGREQYFGPGTRLTVT.

This chain connects TRBV3-1 (or the pseudogene TRBV3-2) to TRBJ1-5, with D tentatively TRBD1 (5 bases). The CDR3 has 15 residues. CDR1 is LGHDT and CDR2 is YNNKEL in the germline V gene (reference sequence). V shed 2 bases and J shed 0 bases, with 8 bases lying between them. In DNA, the CDR3 is TGTGCCAGCAGCCAACAGGGATATAGCAATCAGCCCCAGCATTTT. Protein sequence: CASSQQGYSNQPQHF.

The chain recombines TRBV11-3 with TRBJ2-7; D unresolved. CDR1 and CDR2 (germline): SGHNT, YENEEA. Trimming cost V 2 bases and J 6 bases, with 17 bases left between them. The CDR3 runs to 15 residues. The chain's CDR3 is CASSLNPDPGLEQYF. CDR3 bases: TGTGCCAGCAGCTTAAACCCAGACCCTGGGCTCGAGCAGTACTTC.

The chain carries TRBV7-2 and TRBJ2-3, with D maybe TRBD2 (5 bases). V dropped 1 base and J dropped 0 bases, with 5 bases sitting between them. Germline V gene sequence: CDR1 SGHTA, CDR2 FQGNSA. The CDR3 spans 14 residues. CDR3 loop: CASSLGTSTDTQYF. The CDR3, as DNA: TGTGCCAGCAGCTTAGGGACTAGCACAGATACGCAGTATTTT.

The V call is TRBV18, the J call TRBJ2-3; 8 nucleotides align to TRBD2. CDR3 size: 14 residues. V lost 6 bases, J lost 6 bases, and 8 bases stayed unmatched. Germline CDR1 and CDR2: KGHSH and LQKENI. The DNA of the CDR3 is TGTGCCAGCTCTAGCAACGGGAGGGACGATACGCAGTATTTT. It specifies CASSSNGRDDTQYF.

This rearrangement joins TRBV5-4 to TRBJ2-3; 8 bases align to TRBD2. Germline V gene sequence: CDR1 SGHNT, CDR2 YYREEE (reference sequence). The CDR3 loop spans 14 amino acids. V gave up 0 bases and J gave up 11 bases; unmatched junction bases: 8. The CDR3 bases are TGTGCCAGCAGCTTGGTTAGCGGGATCAGGGGGCAGTATTTT. As protein: CASSLVSGIRGQYF.

This chain links TRBV19 with TRBJ1-4; D gene ambiguous. The CDR3 runs to 15 residues. With 5 bases removed from V and 0 bases from J, the gap between germline ends came to 10 bases. Germline V gene data show CDR1 as LNHDA and CDR2 as SQIVND (reference sequence). Written as DNA, the CDR3 is TGTGCCAGTAGTCCCCAGGCGACAACTAATGAAAAACTGTTTTTT. Translation: CASSPQATTNEKLFF.